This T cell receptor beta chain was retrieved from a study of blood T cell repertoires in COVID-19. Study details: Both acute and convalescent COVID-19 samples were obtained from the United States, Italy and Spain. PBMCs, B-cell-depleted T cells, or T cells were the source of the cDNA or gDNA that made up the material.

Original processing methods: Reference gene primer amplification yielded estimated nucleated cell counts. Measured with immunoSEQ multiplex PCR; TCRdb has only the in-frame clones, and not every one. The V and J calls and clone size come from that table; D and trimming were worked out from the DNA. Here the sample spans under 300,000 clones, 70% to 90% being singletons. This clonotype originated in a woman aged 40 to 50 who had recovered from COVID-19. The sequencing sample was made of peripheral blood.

CDR3 residues: CASSLAGTGMSTEAFF. CDR3 DNA sequence: TGTGCCAGCAGCTTGGCCGGGACAGGGATGAGTACTGAAGCTTTCTTT. The rearrangement uses TRBV5-6 and TRBJ1-1, with 9 bases matching TRBD1. J was trimmed by 5 bases and V by 0 bases; bases with no gene match: 8. The CDR3 is 16 residues long. Germline V gives CDR1 SGHDT, CDR2 YYEEEE.